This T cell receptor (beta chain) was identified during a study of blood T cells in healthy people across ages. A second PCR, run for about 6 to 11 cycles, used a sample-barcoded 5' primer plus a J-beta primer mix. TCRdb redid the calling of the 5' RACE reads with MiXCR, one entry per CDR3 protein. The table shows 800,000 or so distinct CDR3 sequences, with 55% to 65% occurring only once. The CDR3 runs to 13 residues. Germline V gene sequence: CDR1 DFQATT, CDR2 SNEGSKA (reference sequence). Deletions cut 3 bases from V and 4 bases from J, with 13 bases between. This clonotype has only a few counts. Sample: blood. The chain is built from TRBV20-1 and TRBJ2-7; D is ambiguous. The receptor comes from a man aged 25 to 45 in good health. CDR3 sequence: CSARLRVGYEQYF. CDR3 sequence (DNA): TGCAGTGCTAGGCTTCGAGTGGGATACGAGCAGTACTTC.